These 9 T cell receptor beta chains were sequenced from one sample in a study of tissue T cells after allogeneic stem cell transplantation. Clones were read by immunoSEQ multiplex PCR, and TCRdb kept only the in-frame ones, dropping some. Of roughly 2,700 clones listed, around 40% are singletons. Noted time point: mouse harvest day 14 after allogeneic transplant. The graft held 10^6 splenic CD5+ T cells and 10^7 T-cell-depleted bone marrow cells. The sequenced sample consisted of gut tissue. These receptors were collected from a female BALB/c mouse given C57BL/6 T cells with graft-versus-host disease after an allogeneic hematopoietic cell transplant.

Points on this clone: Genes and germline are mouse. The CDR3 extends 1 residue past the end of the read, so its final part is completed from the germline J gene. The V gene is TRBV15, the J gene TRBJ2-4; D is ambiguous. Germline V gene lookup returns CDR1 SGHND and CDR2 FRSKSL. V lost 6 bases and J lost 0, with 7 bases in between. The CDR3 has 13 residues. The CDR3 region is CASSPNSQNTLYF. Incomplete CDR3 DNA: TGTGCCAGCAGCCCTAATAGTCAAAACACCTTGTAC.

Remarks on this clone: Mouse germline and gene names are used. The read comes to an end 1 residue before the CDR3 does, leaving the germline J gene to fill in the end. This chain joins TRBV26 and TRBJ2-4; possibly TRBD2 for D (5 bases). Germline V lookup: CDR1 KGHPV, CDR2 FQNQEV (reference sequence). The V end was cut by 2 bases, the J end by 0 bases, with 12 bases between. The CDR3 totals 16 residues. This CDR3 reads CASSLLGGTSQNTLYF. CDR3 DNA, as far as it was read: TGTGCCAGCAGTCTGCTGGGAGGAACTAGTCAAAACACCTTGTAC.

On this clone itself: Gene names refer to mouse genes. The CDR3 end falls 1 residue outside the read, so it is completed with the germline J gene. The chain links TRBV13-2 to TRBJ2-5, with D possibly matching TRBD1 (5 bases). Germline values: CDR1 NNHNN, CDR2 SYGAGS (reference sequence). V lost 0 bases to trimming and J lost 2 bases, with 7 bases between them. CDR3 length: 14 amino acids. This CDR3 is CASGDVGVQDTQYF. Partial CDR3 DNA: TGTGCCAGCGGTGATGTAGGGGTCCAAGACACCCAGTAC.

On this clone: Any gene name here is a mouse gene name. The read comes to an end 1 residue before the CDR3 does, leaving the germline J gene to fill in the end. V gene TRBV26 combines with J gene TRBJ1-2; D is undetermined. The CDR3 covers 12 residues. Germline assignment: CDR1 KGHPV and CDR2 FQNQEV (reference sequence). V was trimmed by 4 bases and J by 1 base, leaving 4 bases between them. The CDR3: CASSPQNSDYTF. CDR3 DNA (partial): TGTGCCAGCAGTCCACAAAACTCCGACTACACC.

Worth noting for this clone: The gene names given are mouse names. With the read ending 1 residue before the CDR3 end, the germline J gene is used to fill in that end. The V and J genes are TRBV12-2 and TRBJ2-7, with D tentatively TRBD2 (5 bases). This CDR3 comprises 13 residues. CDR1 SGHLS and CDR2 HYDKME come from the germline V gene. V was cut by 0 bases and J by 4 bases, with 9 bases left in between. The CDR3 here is CASSLVGSYEQYF. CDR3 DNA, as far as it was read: TGTGCCAGCTCTCTCGTGGGGTCATATGAACAGTAC.

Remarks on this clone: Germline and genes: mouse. CDR3 DNA, as far as it was read: TGTGCCAGCGTCAACAGGGGTGGCACCGGGCAGCTCTAC. It yields the protein CASVNRGGTGQLY. The whole CDR3 protein reads CASVNRGGTGQLYF. The V gene is TRBV13-2, the J gene TRBJ2-2, with 7 bases aligning to TRBD1. The observed sequence ends 1 residue before the CDR3 terminus, with the missing tail filled in from the germline J gene. V was clipped by 6 bases and J by 4 bases; unmatched bases: 6. The CDR3 covers 14 residues. Looked up from germline, CDR1 is NNHNN and CDR2 is SYGAGS (reference sequence).

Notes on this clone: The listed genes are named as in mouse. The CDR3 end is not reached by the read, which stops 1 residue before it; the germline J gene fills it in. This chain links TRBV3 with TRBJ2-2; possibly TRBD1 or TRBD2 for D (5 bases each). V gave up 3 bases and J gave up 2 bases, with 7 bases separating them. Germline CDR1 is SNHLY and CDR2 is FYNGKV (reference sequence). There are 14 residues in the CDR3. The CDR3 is CASSLGRNTGQLYF. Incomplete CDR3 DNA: TGTGCCAGCAGCTTGGGACGCAACACCGGGCAGCTCTAC.

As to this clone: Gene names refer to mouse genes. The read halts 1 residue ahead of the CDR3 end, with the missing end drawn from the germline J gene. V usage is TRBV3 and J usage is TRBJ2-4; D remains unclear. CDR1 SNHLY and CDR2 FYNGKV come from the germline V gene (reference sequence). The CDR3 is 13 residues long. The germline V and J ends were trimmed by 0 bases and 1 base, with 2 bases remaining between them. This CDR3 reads CASSLAGQNTLYF. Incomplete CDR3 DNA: TGTGCCAGCAGCTTAGCAGGTCAAAACACCTTGTAC.

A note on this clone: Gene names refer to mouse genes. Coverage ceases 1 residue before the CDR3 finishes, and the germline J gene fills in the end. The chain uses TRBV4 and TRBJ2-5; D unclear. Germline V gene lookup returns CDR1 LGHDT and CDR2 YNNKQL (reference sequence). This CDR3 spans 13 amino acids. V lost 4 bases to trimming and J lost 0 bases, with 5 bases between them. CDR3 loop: CASSSFNQDTQYF. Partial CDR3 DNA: TGTGCCAGCAGCTCTTTTAACCAAGACACCCAGTAC.